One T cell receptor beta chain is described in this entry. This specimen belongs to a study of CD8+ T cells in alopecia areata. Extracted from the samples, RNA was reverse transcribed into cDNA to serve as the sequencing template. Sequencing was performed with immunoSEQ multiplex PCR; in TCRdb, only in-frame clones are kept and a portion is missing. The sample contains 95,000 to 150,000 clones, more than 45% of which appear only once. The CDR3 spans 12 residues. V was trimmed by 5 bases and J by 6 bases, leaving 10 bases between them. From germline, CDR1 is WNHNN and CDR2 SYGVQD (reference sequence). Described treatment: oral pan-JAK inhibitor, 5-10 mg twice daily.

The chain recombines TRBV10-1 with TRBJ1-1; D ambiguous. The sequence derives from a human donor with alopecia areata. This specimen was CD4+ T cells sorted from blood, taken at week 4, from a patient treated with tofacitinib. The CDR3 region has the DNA TGCGCCAGCAGTAACTCCGGCGCTGAAGCTTTCTTT. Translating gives CASSNSGAEAFF.